The entry that follows covers one T cell receptor (beta chain) sequence. What it binds is unknown. This entry is derived from a study of T cell repertoires in cytomegalovirus infection. Background on the study: CMV infection and matching HLA type were both indicated by public TCR beta signatures.

V lost 6 bases and J lost 5; bases outside the gene matches: 12. Germline CDR1 SQVTM, CDR2 ANQGSEA. The CDR3 runs to 15 residues. From the reads, TCRdb called clonotypes with MiXCR, one entry per CDR3 protein. Of some 440,000 distinct CDR3 sequences in the sample, about a third were seen once. The study, taken as a whole, reports: Using cumulative public TCR beta family frequency, the authors identified those who carried CMV together with the relevant HLA. It was HLA-C-restricted CMV-specific TCR beta clonotypes that dominated the response ex vivo.

Input material: PBMCs. The receptor comes from a human donor in good health (CMV status not recorded). Some clones in this sample may be carry-over from other donors' samples. The chain carries TRBV29-1 and TRBJ2-5; TRBD1 matches 10 bases. The CDR3: CSVPEMGQGWETQYF. In DNA form, the CDR3 reads TGCAGCGTACCCGAAATGGGACAGGGGTGGGAGACCCAGTACTTC.